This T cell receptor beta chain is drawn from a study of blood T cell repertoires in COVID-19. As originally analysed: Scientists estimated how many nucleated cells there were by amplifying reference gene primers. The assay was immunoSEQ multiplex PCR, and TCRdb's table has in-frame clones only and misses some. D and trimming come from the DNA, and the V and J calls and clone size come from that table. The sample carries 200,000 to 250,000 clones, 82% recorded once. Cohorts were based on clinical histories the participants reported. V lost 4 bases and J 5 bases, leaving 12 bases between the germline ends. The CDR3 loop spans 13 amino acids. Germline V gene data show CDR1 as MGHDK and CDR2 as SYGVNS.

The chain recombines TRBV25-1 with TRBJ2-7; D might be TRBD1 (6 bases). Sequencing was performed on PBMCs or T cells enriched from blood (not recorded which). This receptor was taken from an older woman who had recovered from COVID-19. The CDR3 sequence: CASSVWTVNEQYF. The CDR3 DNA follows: TGTGCCAGCAGTGTCTGGACAGTGAACGAGCAGTACTTC.